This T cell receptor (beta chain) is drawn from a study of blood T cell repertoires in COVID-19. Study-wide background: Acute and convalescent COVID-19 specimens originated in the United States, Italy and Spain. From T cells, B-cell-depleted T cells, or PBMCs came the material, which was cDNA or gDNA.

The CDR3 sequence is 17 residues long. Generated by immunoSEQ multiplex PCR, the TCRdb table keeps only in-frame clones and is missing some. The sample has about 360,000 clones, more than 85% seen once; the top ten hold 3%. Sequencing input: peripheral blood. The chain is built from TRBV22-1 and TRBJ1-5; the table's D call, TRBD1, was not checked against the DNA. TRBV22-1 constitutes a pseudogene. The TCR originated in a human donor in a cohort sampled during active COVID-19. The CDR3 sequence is CPGSALQGQIRNKPQHF. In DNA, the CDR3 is TGTCCTGGGAGCGCACTACAGGGACAGATCCGCAACAAGCCCCAGCATTTT.